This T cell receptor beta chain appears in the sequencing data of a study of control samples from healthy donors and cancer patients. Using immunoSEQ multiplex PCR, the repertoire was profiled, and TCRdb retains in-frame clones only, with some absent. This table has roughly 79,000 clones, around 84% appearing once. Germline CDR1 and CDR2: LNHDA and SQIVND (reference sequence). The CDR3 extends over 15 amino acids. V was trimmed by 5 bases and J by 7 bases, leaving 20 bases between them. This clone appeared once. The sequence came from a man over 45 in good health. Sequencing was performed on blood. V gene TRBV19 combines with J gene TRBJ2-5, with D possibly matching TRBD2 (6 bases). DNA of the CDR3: TGTGCCAGTAGTGTGGGGTTCGGAGGGGACGGGACCCAGTACTTC. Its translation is CASSVGFGGDGTQYF.